A selection of T cell receptor beta chains follows, all from one sample in a study of T cells after posttransplantation cyclophosphamide. Produced via immunoSEQ multiplex PCR; TCRdb's table is partial and in-frame only. The sample has roughly 18,000 clones; 83% are singletons. Sequenced: memory CD4+ T cells sorted from blood. Receptor source: a man between 25 and 39 years old in good health and a related stem cell transplant donor. CDR3s leave out the opening cysteine and the closing phenylalanine or tryptophan. Each record gives: CDR3 protein, J gene, V gene, CDR3 length.

ASSDSYAGVDEQF,TRBJ2-1,TRBV6-4,13
ASTSGTASGNTIY,TRBJ1-3,TRBV6-1,13
ATPQNRRNSYGYT,TRBJ1-2,TRBV7-9,13
ASSLELPNEKLF,TRBJ1-4,TRBV4-2,12
ASSLGGGTTNEKLF,TRBJ1-4,TRBV7-2,14
ASSFDSSEKLF,TRBJ1-4,TRBV7-2,11
ATSKVAGRISRDEQY,TRBJ2-7,TRBV15,15
ASSSGTSRQTQY,TRBJ2-5,TRBV7-9,12
ASRGQGRSTGELF,TRBJ2-2,TRBV6-6,13
ASSFLTGEQY,TRBJ2-7,TRBV5-4,10
AISPRASGGPTDTQY,TRBJ2-3,TRBV10-3,15
ASSEEGLLLTGELF,TRBJ2-2,TRBV6-1,14
ASSSPRGPLGGYT,TRBJ1-2,TRBV7-2,13
ASSLVAPPGAF,TRBJ1-1,TRBV5-8,11
ASSLSGHSPGEQF,TRBJ2-1,TRBV9,13
ASSAVLRGEQY,TRBJ2-7,TRBV6-1,11
ASSYSRGNTEAF,TRBJ1-1,TRBV6-6,12
AIRRDRDVNEKLF,TRBJ1-4,TRBV10-3,13
ASSLATPGGGYT,TRBJ1-2,TRBV7-9,12
ASSANSISYEQY,TRBJ2-7,TRBV6-5,12
ASSPGLAGGYIDEQF,TRBJ2-1,TRBV7-9,15
ASSSGTGPGETQY,TRBJ2-5,TRBV5-1,13
ASSERGGGSEAF,TRBJ1-1,TRBV9,12
ASSQNWGTVIYGYT,TRBJ1-2,TRBV4-3,14
ASSLTGANLYT,TRBJ1-2,TRBV6-1,11
ASSPGQGHEQF,TRBJ2-1,TRBV18,11
ASSAWSGKGTGDGNTGELF,TRBJ2-2,TRBV9,19
ASSPIRASTDTQY,TRBJ2-3,TRBV7-9,13
ASSLALRTSGSSYEQY,TRBJ2-7,TRBV5-1,16
ASSYGRVGGNSPLH,TRBJ1-6,TRBV6-5,14
ASSLDGIYGYT,TRBJ1-2,TRBV7-2,11
ASSPFPGGADYGYT,TRBJ1-2,TRBV18,14
ASSPTSGAYNEQF,TRBJ2-1,TRBV7-3,13
ASSLNRVRTGELF,TRBJ2-2,TRBV7-2,13
ASRPDRSSGNTIY,TRBJ1-3,TRBV2,13
ASSRLGSPLH,TRBJ1-6,TRBV7-6,10
ASSFVGGRGYT,TRBJ1-2,TRBV27,11
ASSYSDSPSYEQY,TRBJ2-7,TRBV7-7,13
ASSRLGALDEKLF,TRBJ1-4,TRBV7-9,13
ASSYGTGLSNYGYT,TRBJ1-2,TRBV5-1,14
ASKAGLGTEAF,TRBJ1-1,TRBV19,11
ASSLRPSEQY,TRBJ2-7,TRBV28,10
ASSFTNSGRNEQF,TRBJ2-1,TRBV7-3,13
ASSLIRLAGGMFQETQY,TRBJ2-5,TRBV5-1,17